This is a list of T cell receptor beta chains from one sample in a study of OX40 agonist ivuxolimab in advanced cancers. Sequenced by immunoSEQ multiplex PCR; TCRdb stores in-frame clones only, minus some. This table holds 65,000 to 90,000 clones, 85% to 90% found once. The sample here was CD4+ or CD8+ T cells sorted from blood, taken in a trial of the OX40 agonist ivuxolimab. The receptors come from an adult with an advanced solid tumor such as melanoma, head and neck, liver or kidney cancer. CDR3s include the opening cysteine and the closing phenylalanine or tryptophan. A D gene is named only where the DNA matches it firmly. Size is stated for part of the rows, as once, few or many counts, or as a class when the clone is expanded.

DNA,CDR3,size,D,length,J,V
TGCGCCAGCAGCCAAGACGCGGGACACCCAGTTCAGCCCCAGCATTTT,CASSQDAGHPVQPQHF,once,-,16,TRBJ1-5,TRBV4-1
TGTGCCAGCAGCTTGAGGGACCCAGATGCTGGAAACACCATATATTTT,CASSLRDPDAGNTIYF,-,-,16,TRBJ1-3,TRBV7-8
TGCGCCAGCAGCTTGACAGGTAACACTGAAGCTTTCTTT,CASSLTGNTEAFF,-,-,13,TRBJ1-1,TRBV5-1
TGTGCCAGCAGTTTAGGACACCTCTATGGCTACACCTTC,CASSLGHLYGYTF,-,-,13,TRBJ1-2,TRBV28
TGTGCCAGCAGCGGCGGGGGTGGTTGGGCCGGGGAGCTGTTTTTT,CASSGGGGWAGELFF,-,TRBD2,15,TRBJ2-2,TRBV6-6
TGCGCCAGCAGCTTGGGGACTAGCGAGAAGGAAGAGACCCAGTACTTC,CASSLGTSEKEETQYF,-,TRBD2,16,TRBJ2-5,TRBV5-1
TGTGCCAGCAGCGAGAGGCTGGTGACCTACAATGAGCAGTTCTTC,CASSERLVTYNEQFF,-,-,15,TRBJ2-1,TRBV7-9
TGTGCCAGCAGGATCTCTGGAAACACCATATATTTT,CASRISGNTIYF,-,-,12,TRBJ1-3,TRBV2
TGTGCCAGCAGCTCCCTGGGGGGGTTTGGGGCCAACGTCCTGACTTTC,CASSSLGGFGANVLTF,-,TRBD2,16,TRBJ2-6,TRBV7-8
TGTGCCAGCAGCTTAGCAGAAACCACCGGGGAGCTGTTTTTT,CASSLAETTGELFF,-,-,14,TRBJ2-2,TRBV7-9
TGTGCCAGCAGCCCCCGACAGGGGGCAAACAATGAGCAGTTCTTC,CASSPRQGANNEQFF,once,TRBD1,15,TRBJ2-1,TRBV5-4
TGCGCCAGCAGCTTGGAGACAGGGGTCGCCTACGAGCAGTACTTC,CASSLETGVAYEQYF,-,TRBD1,15,TRBJ2-7,TRBV5-1
TGCAGCGTTGAACTGGGAGATGGCCACACCTTC,CSVELGDGHTF,-,-,11,TRBJ1-2,TRBV29-1
TGTGCCAGCAGCTTAGAGGGGGCGCGCGGCTACACCTTC,CASSLEGARGYTF,-,TRBD1,13,TRBJ1-2,TRBV7-3
TGTGCCAGCGGTTGGGGGCAAGAGACCCAGTACTTC,CASGWGQETQYF,-,-,12,TRBJ2-5,TRBV7-2
TGCGCCAGCAGCTCCACACAGGGGGCGGGTGGCTACACCTTC,CASSSTQGAGGYTF,-,TRBD1,14,TRBJ1-2,TRBV5-1
TGCGCCAGCAGCCTTGGACTAGCGGGGGGTTCCGATACGCAGTATTTT,CASSLGLAGGSDTQYF,-,TRBD2,16,TRBJ2-3,TRBV4-3
TGTGCCAGCAGCAAACGTGGACAGACCCACACAGATACGCAGTATTTT,CASSKRGQTHTDTQYF,-,-,16,TRBJ2-3,TRBV21-1
TGTGCCAGCAGCTTAATCTCCGGGGGATACGAGCAGTACTTC,CASSLISGGYEQYF,-,-,14,TRBJ2-7,TRBV7-9
TGCGCCAGCAGCCGACGACCGCCGGGACTAGCGGGAGACGAGCAGTACTTC,CASSRRPPGLAGDEQYF,once,TRBD2,17,TRBJ2-7,TRBV5-1
TGTGCCAGCAGCATCATAGCGGGACAGGAGCAGTACTTC,CASSIIAGQEQYF,few,-,13,TRBJ2-7,TRBV11-2
TGTGCCAGCAGCTTACAGAGCGGGAGTGCTGAGCAGTTCTTC,CASSLQSGSAEQFF,-,TRBD2,14,TRBJ2-1,TRBV7-2
TGTGCCAGCAGCTATTCCGGGACTAGCGGGAGTCCGGGCACCGGGGAGCTGTTTTTT,CASSYSGTSGSPGTGELFF,-,TRBD2,19,TRBJ2-2,TRBV7-2
TGTGCCAGCTCCCCCTCCAGGCCTACGCAGTATTTT,CASSPSRPTQYF,-,-,12,TRBJ2-3,TRBV18
TGTGCCAGCCTTGGCACCGGGGAGCTGTTTTTT,CASLGTGELFF,-,-,11,TRBJ2-2,TRBV5-4
TGTGCCAGCAGCCCATGGACAGGGGAAGAGACCCAGTACTTC,CASSPWTGEETQYF,once,TRBD1,14,TRBJ2-5,TRBV7-8
TGCGCCAGCAACGCGAGGGGACAGGCAAACCAAGAGACCCAGTACTTC,CASNARGQANQETQYF,-,TRBD1,16,TRBJ2-5,TRBV5-1
TGTGCCAGCAGTTCCGACTCACTAACGCAGTATTTT,CASSSDSLTQYF,-,-,12,TRBJ2-3,TRBV28
TGTGCCAGCAGCCTTTATCGGGGCTCTGGAAACACCATATATTTT,CASSLYRGSGNTIYF,-,-,15,TRBJ1-3,TRBV11-2
TGTGCCAGCAGCTTTCGGCTAGCGTTTTCCTACGAGCAGTACTTC,CASSFRLAFSYEQYF,once,-,15,TRBJ2-7,TRBV5-6
TGTGCCAGCAGTCTCGATTCCGGGACAGGGGGCGGCGGGGAGCTGTTTTTT,CASSLDSGTGGGGELFF,-,TRBD1,17,TRBJ2-2,TRBV28
TGTGCCAGCAGCTTAGGCGGGAGCTTGACCAAAAACATTCAGTACTTC,CASSLGGSLTKNIQYF,-,TRBD2,16,TRBJ2-4,TRBV5-4
TGTGCCTGGACCCACGGGGGTGGTGCCTACAATGAGCAGTTCTTC,CAWTHGGGAYNEQFF,-,-,15,TRBJ2-1,TRBV30
TGTGCCAGCAGCCCTCCCGGCGCCGGCAACTATGGCTACACCTTC,CASSPPGAGNYGYTF,-,-,15,TRBJ1-2,TRBV5-6
TGCGCCAGCAGCCAAGTCAGATCCTCCTACAATGAGCAGTTCTTC,CASSQVRSSYNEQFF,-,-,15,TRBJ2-1,TRBV4-1
TGTGCCAGCGCCGGGACCGCTTGGGCCACTGAAGCTTTCTTT,CASAGTAWATEAFF,-,-,14,TRBJ1-1,TRBV9
TGTGCCAGCAGCTTGGAACAGGGAATAGCTTTCTTT,CASSLEQGIAFF,-,-,12,TRBJ1-1,TRBV5-6